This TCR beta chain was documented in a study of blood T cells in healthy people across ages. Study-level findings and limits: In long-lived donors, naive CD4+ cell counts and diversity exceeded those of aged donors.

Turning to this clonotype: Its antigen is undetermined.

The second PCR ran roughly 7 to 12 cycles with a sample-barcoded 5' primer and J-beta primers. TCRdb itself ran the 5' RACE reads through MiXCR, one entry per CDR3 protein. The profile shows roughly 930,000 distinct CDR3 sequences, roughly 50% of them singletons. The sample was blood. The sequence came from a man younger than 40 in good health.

CDR3 in DNA: TGTGCCAGCACTCCAGGCGGGACTGGGGCCAACGTCCTGACTTTC. Its protein product is CASTPGGTGANVLTF. The genes are TRBV28 and TRBJ2-6; D might be TRBD2 (6 bases). Germline CDR1 and CDR2: MDHEN and SYDVKM. The CDR3 sequence is 15 residues long. Trimming removed 7 bases from V and 2 bases from J, with 12 bases in between.